The T cell receptor beta chain described here comes from a study of identical twins. For this clonotype: Its antigen remains unidentified.

Study outcomes and limitations: In cord blood, abundant beta clonotypes had fewer insertions; memory showed no trend. Invariant MAIT and iNKT cells are populations that could partly confound zero-insertion analyses. Among beta out-of-frame sequences, excess sharing between twins appeared weaker.

Germline V lookup: CDR1 MGHRA, CDR2 YSYEKL. The CDR3 consists of 15 residues. Trimming took off 4 bases at V and 8 bases at J, with 18 bases between the two ends. One entry per CDR3 protein results from TCRdb running MiXCR on the 5' RACE reads. The repertoire includes hundreds of thousands of distinct CDR3 sequences, around a sixth of them detected once, and less than 15% sits in the top ten. These data were also filed under a second study, of T cells expressing NK-cell markers. That source reports: Of the CD8+ T cell pool in about 6 donors, roughly 1.0-7.5% was accounted for by dominant NKG2C+ clonotypes.

The sequenced sample consisted of PBMCs. The chain couples TRBV4-1 to TRBJ2-1; either TRBD1 or TRBD2 may fit D (5 bases each). The receptor's source is a woman aged 18-29 years in good health. CDR3 loop: CASSPGAGEWDEQFF. The CDR3 coding sequence is TGCGCCAGCAGCCCCGGGGCAGGCGAATGGGATGAGCAGTTCTTC.